Listed below are T cell receptor beta chains from one sample, sequenced in a study of human T cells and chemical hapten exposure. One entry per CDR3 protein results from TCRdb running MiXCR on the RACE reads. The data contain 340,000 or so distinct CDR3 sequences, under 9% of them singletons. This specimen consisted of whole blood, obtained in connection with sensitization to the hapten diphenylcyclopropenone (DPC). Every receptor here comes from a young woman with alopecia areata. Some clones in this sample may be carry-over from other donors' samples. CDR3s include the opening cysteine and the closing phenylalanine or tryptophan. Fields, in order: J gene, clone size, V gene, D gene, CDR3 protein, CDR3 DNA. The D gene is left open where the match is weak. Some rows have no size entry. The others give once, few or many, or a class for an expanded clone.

J gene: TRBJ1-5
clone size: few
V gene: TRBV28
D gene: .
CDR3 protein: CASSLISLNQPQHF
CDR3 DNA: TGTGCCAGCAGTTTAATCAGCCTCAATCAGCCCCAGCATTTT

J gene: TRBJ1-4
clone size: .
V gene: TRBV12-3/TRBV12-4
D gene: .
CDR3 protein: CASSFLTGTNEKLFF
CDR3 DNA: TGTGCCAGCAGTTTCTTAACAGGGACTAATGAAAAACTGTTTTTT

J gene: TRBJ2-2
clone size: few
V gene: TRBV7-9
D gene: .
CDR3 protein: CASSFGPGRANTGELFF
CDR3 DNA: TGTGCCAGCAGCTTCGGCCCGGGACGGGCGAACACCGGGGAGCTGTTTTTT

J gene: TRBJ2-7
clone size: .
V gene: TRBV12-3/TRBV12-4
D gene: TRBD2
CDR3 protein: CASSLTGGSSYEQYF
CDR3 DNA: TGTGCCAGCAGTTTAACGGGGGGGAGTTCGTACGAGCAGTACTTC

J gene: TRBJ2-5
clone size: many
V gene: TRBV7-9
D gene: .
CDR3 protein: CASSEGVETQYF
CDR3 DNA: TGTGCCAGCAGCGAAGGGGTAGAGACCCAGTACTTC

J gene: TRBJ1-2
clone size: .
V gene: TRBV7-9
D gene: .
CDR3 protein: CASSPSSQLPYGYTF
CDR3 DNA: TGTGCCAGCAGCCCCTCGTCTCAGCTCCCTTATGGCTACACCTTC

J gene: TRBJ1-2
clone size: many
V gene: TRBV7-3
D gene: TRBD1
CDR3 protein: CASSTGQGAESYYGYTF
CDR3 DNA: TGTGCCAGCAGCACCGGACAGGGGGCTGAGAGTTACTATGGCTACACCTTC

J gene: TRBJ1-5
clone size: .
V gene: TRBV4-3
D gene: TRBD1
CDR3 protein: CASSQALTGPSNQPQHF
CDR3 DNA: TGCGCCAGCAGCCAAGCCCTGACAGGGCCTAGCAATCAGCCCCAGCATTTT

J gene: TRBJ1-5
clone size: few
V gene: TRBV24-1
D gene: .
CDR3 protein: CATSEGQPNQPQHF
CDR3 DNA: TGTGCCACCAGTGAAGGACAGCCCAATCAGCCCCAGCATTTT

J gene: TRBJ2-2
clone size: .
V gene: TRBV29-1
D gene: TRBD1
CDR3 protein: CSSRTGWAGELFF
CDR3 DNA: TGCAGCTCCCGGACAGGGTGGGCCGGGGAGCTGTTTTTT

J gene: TRBJ2-7
clone size: few
V gene: TRBV20-1
D gene: .
CDR3 protein: CSARGVGYEQYF
CDR3 DNA: TGCAGTGCTAGGGGGGTTGGGTACGAGCAGTACTTC

J gene: TRBJ2-5
clone size: many
V gene: TRBV14
D gene: TRBD1
CDR3 protein: CASSRTGVETQYF
CDR3 DNA: TGTGCCAGCAGCCGGACAGGGGTAGAGACCCAGTACTTC

J gene: TRBJ1-2
clone size: many
V gene: TRBV6-6
D gene: .
CDR3 protein: CATRQEGYGYTF
CDR3 DNA: TGTGCCACCCGACAGGAAGGCTATGGCTACACCTTC

J gene: TRBJ1-4
clone size: few
V gene: TRBV7-2
D gene: .
CDR3 protein: CASSLGKWDEKLFF
CDR3 DNA: TGTGCCAGCAGCTTGGGGAAATGGGATGAAAAACTGTTTTTT

J gene: TRBJ1-1
clone size: .
V gene: TRBV6-5
D gene: TRBD1
CDR3 protein: CASSTLDRQVTEAFF
CDR3 DNA: TGTGCCAGCAGTACGTTGGACAGGCAGGTCACTGAAGCTTTCTTT

J gene: TRBJ1-2
clone size: many
V gene: TRBV12-3/TRBV12-4
D gene: TRBD1
CDR3 protein: CASRPGQAGDYGYTF
CDR3 DNA: TGTGCCAGCAGGCCTGGACAGGCCGGGGACTATGGCTACACCTTC

J gene: TRBJ2-7
clone size: few
V gene: TRBV20-1
D gene: TRBD2
CDR3 protein: CSASATSGGWNEQYF
CDR3 DNA: TGCAGTGCTAGCGCCACTAGCGGGGGGTGGAACGAGCAGTACTTC

J gene: TRBJ2-7
clone size: many
V gene: TRBV20-1
D gene: .
CDR3 protein: CSARDPTVPSYEQYF
CDR3 DNA: TGCAGTGCTAGAGACCCAACCGTCCCCTCATACGAGCAGTACTTC

J gene: TRBJ2-2
clone size: .
V gene: TRBV2
D gene: .
CDR3 protein: CASSEAQWEGTTGELFF
CDR3 DNA: TGTGCCAGCAGTGAAGCGCAATGGGAAGGGACCACCGGGGAGCTGTTTTTT

J gene: TRBJ1-2
clone size: .
V gene: TRBV5-6
D gene: .
CDR3 protein: CASSLPGAYYGYTF
CDR3 DNA: TGTGCCAGCAGCTTGCCGGGGGCTTACTATGGCTACACCTTC

J gene: TRBJ1-1
clone size: few
V gene: TRBV5-6
D gene: TRBD1
CDR3 protein: CASSLGDSYTEAFF
CDR3 DNA: TGTGCCAGCAGCTTGGGGGACAGTTACACTGAAGCTTTCTTT

J gene: TRBJ2-5
clone size: .
V gene: TRBV6-5
D gene: TRBD2
CDR3 protein: CASSYRLAEETQYF
CDR3 DNA: TGTGCCAGCAGTTACAGACTAGCGGAAGAGACCCAGTACTTC

J gene: TRBJ2-7
clone size: many
V gene: TRBV4-3
D gene: TRBD1
CDR3 protein: CASSLDRALGEQYF
CDR3 DNA: TGCGCCAGCAGCCTCGACAGGGCGCTTGGGGAGCAGTACTTC

J gene: TRBJ2-5
clone size: few
V gene: TRBV1
D gene: .
CDR3 protein: CTSSRYLLYRTQYF
CDR3 DNA: TGCACCAGCAGCCGGTACCTACTCTATCGGACCCAGTACTTC

J gene: TRBJ2-5
clone size: .
V gene: TRBV7-7
D gene: .
CDR3 protein: CASSPAFGAQETQYF
CDR3 DNA: TGTGCTAGCAGCCCGGCTTTTGGGGCGCAAGAGACCCAGTACTTC

J gene: TRBJ2-3
clone size: .
V gene: TRBV7-2
D gene: .
CDR3 protein: CASSLEGSGYYWDTQYF
CDR3 DNA: TGTGCCAGCAGCTTAGAGGGTTCGGGCTACTATTGGGATACGCAGTATTTT

J gene: TRBJ1-6
clone size: .
V gene: TRBV7-3
D gene: .
CDR3 protein: CASSLRPGDFSSPLHF
CDR3 DNA: TGTGCCAGCAGCTTACGCCCAGGGGACTTCTCTTCACCCCTCCACTTT